One TCR beta chain is described in this entry. The antigen this receptor binds is unknown. Within one base of it there is no much larger clone, and no base qualities were kept. The CDR3 spans 16 residues, from the cysteine through the phenylalanine. Left in the record is the CDR3 DNA by itself, 48 bases read in frame from the first base. Ends trimmed: V by 4 bases, J by 2 bases; bases unmatched to a gene: 8. As encoded in the germline V gene, CDR1 is LGHNA while CDR2 is YNFKEQ. This specimen comes from a study of CD8 T cells in Susac syndrome (dated by TCRdb to between 2017 and 2020). A note on the overall study: The study used repertoire sequencing to test whether antigen drove CD8+ T cell activation and differentiation in Susac syndrome. General findings and caveats noted by the study authors: The number of individuals in the TCR sequencing and HLA analysis was recognized as being relatively small.

Peripheral blood CD8+ and CD4+ T cells from healthy donors, Susac syndrome patients and multiple sclerosis patients were profiled using high-throughput TCR beta sequencing. Healthy donors were age- and sex-matched controls. Bulk CD8+ and CD4+ T cells were purified by magnetic negative isolation, whereas CD8+ TEMRA cells were enriched by FACS. Blood was collected in EDTA tubes and processed within 24 hours, with PBMCs isolated through density gradient centrifugation. PBMCs intended for TCR sequencing were frozen in liquid nitrogen and were later thawed in a 37 degrees C water bath. A purity of at least 90% was achieved for sorted or isolated CD4+, CD8+ and CD8+ TEMRA cells. RNA was extracted using the RNeasy kit, and about 0.5 to 1 microgram was reverse transcribed with random hexamers. TCR beta CDR3 regions were amplified with the immunoSEQ multiplex PCR assay covering 54 Vbeta and 13 Jbeta segments. PCR amplification bias was corrected using a synthetic template baseline for primer optimization and computational correction. The published analysis was carried out like this. Only productive sequences were kept, with reads annotated to V, D and J genes according to IMGT and analyzed in immunoSEQ Analyzer. Clonality was calculated as one minus the Shannon entropy normalized by log2 of the number of productive unique sequences. For each patient and control, public and private clones were evaluated within the 100 most prevalent clones. A clone was defined as Susac-specific if it was absent from the healthy and MS cohorts, from 1052 published viral clones and from other ImmuneACCESS disease sequences. Starting from the raw public reads, TCRdb applied fastp trimming at Q25, assembled clones with MiXCR and retained in-frame beta chains. Under each unique CDR3 protein, matching rows form one entry showing the most common genes and DNA. TCRdb's processing, not the authors', yielded these V and J calls. This sample holds approximately 190,000 distinct CDR3 sequences; 80% to 95% were observed only once. The ten top clones hold approximately 0.1% of the sample.

The rearranged segments are TRBV4-2 and TRBJ2-3, and TRBD1 aligns with 8 junction nucleotides. The clonotype was recovered from a human donor in good health. Input material: CD4+ T cells from PBMCs. In nucleotides, the sequence is TGTGCCAGCAGCCCGGACAGGGATGGATCCACAGATACGCAGTATTTT. It is translated as CASSPDRDGSTDTQYF.